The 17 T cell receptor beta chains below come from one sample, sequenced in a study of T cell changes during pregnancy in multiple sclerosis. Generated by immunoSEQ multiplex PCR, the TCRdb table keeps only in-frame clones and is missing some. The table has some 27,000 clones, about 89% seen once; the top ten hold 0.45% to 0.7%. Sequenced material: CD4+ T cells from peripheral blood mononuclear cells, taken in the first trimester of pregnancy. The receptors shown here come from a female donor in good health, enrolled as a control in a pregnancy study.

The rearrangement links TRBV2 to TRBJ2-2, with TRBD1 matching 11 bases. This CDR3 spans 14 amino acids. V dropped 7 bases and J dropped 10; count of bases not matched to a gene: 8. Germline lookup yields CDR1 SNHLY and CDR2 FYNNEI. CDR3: CASTIRTGGEELFF. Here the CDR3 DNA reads TGTGCCAGCACCATAAGGACAGGGGGCGAGGAGCTGTTTTTT.

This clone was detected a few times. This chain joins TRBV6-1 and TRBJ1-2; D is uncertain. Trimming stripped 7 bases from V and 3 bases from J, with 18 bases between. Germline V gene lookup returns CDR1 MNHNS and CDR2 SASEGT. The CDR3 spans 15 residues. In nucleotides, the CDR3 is TGTGCCAGCACTCCACCTGGGGAGATGGACTATGGCTACACCTTC. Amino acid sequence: CASTPPGEMDYGYTF.

DNA of the CDR3: TGTGCCAGCAGCATCCCGGGACAGGGTTCTAGCACAGATACGCAGTATTTT. Residues: CASSIPGQGSSTDTQYF. The chain has TRBV5-6 and TRBJ2-3, with 9 bases identical to TRBD1. CDR3 size: 17 residues. The junction had 9 bases not matched to a gene; V was cut back by 4 bases and J by 0 bases. Germline V CDR1 and CDR2: SGHDT, YYEEEE.

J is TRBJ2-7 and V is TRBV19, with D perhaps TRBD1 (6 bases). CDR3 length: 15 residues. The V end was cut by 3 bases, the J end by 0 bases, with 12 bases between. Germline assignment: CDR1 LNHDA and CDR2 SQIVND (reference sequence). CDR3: CASSIGTGSSYEQYF. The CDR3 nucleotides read TGTGCCAGTAGTATTGGTACAGGGAGCTCCTACGAGCAGTACTTC.

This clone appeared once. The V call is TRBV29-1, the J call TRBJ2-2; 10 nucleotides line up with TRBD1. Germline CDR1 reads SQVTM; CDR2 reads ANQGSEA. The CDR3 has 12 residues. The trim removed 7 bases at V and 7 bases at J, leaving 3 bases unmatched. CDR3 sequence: CSAGQGVGELFF. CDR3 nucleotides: TGCAGCGCCGGACAGGGGGTCGGGGAGCTGTTTTTT.

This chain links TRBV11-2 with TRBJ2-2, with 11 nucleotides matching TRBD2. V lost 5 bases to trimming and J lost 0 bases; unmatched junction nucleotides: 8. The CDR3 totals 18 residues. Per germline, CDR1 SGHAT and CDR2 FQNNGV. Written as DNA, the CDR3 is TGTGCCAGCAGCGCCGACAGGGGACTAGCGGCGAACACCGGGGAGCTGTTTTTT. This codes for CASSADRGLAANTGELFF.

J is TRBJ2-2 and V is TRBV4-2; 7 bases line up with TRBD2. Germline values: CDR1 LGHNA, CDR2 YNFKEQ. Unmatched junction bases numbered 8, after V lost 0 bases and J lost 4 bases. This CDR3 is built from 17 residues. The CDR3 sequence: CASSQEPRGSSTGELFF. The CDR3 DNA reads TGTGCCAGCAGCCAAGAGCCGCGCGGGAGCAGCACCGGGGAGCTGTTTTTT.

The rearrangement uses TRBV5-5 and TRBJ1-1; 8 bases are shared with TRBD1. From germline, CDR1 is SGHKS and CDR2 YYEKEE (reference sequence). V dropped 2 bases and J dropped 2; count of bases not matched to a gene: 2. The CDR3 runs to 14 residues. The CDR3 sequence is CASSFGQGNTEAFF. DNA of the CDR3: TGTGCCAGCAGCTTTGGACAGGGTAACACTGAAGCTTTCTTT.

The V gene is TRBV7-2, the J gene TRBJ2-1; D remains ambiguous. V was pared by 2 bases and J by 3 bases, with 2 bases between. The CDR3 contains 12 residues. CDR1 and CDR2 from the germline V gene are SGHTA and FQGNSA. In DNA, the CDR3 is TGTGCCAGCAGCTTACGCTACAATGAGCAGTTCTTC. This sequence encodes CASSLRYNEQFF.

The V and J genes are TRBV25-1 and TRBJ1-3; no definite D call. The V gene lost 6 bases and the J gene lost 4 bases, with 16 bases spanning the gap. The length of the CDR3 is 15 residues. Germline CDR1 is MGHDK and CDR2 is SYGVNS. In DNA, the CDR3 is TGTGCCAGCAGCGCGACGACACTCACGGGAAACACCATATATTTT. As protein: CASSATTLTGNTIYF.

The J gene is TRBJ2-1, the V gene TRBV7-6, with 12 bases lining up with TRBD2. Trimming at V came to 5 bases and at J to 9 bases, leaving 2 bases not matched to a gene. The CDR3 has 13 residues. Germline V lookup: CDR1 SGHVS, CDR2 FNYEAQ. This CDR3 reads CASSRTSGTEQFF. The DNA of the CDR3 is TGTGCCAGCAGCAGGACTAGCGGGACTGAGCAGTTCTTC.

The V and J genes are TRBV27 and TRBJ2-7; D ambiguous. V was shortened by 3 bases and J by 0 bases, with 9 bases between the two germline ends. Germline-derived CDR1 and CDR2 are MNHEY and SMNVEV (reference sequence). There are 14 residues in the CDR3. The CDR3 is CASSFTSSSYEQYF. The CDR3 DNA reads TGTGCCAGCAGTTTCACATCCAGCTCCTACGAGCAGTACTTC.

CDR3 sequence reads: CASSMGQGSNQPQHF. CDR3 DNA sequence: TGTGCCAGTAGTATGGGACAGGGTAGTAATCAGCCCCAGCATTTT. The chain combines TRBV19 with TRBJ1-5, with 9 bases identical to TRBD1. The CDR3 is made up of 15 amino acids. V trimming: 3 bases; J trimming: 4 bases; junction bases outside the gene matches: 4. Germline V gives CDR1 LNHDA, CDR2 SQIVND (reference sequence).

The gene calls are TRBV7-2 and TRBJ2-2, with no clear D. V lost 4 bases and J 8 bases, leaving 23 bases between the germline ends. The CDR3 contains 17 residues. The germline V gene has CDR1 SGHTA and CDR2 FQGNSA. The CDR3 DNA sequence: TGTGCCAGCAGCTCGGGTGGAACAATATCAACCCGGGGGGAGCTGTTTTTT. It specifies CASSSGGTISTRGELFF.

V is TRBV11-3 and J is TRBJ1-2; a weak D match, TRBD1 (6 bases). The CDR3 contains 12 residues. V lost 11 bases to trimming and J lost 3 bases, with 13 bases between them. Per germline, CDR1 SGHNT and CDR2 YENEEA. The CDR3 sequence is CAEEQGDYGYTF. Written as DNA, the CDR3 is TGTGCCGAGGAACAGGGCGACTATGGCTACACCTTC.

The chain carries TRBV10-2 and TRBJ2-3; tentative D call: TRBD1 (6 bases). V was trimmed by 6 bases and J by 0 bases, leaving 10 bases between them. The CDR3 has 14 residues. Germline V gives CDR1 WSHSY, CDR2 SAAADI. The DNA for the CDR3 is TGCGCCAGCAGGGTGGGGGCAAGCACAGATACGCAGTATTTT. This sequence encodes CASRVGASTDTQYF.

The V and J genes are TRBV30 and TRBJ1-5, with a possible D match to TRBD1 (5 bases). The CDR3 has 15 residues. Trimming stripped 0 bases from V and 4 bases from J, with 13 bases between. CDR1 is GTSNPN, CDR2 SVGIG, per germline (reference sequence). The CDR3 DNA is TGTGCCTGGAGTGTAAGATCGGGGGGGAATCAGCCCCAGCATTTT. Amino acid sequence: CAWSVRSGGNQPQHF.